The 18 T cell receptor beta chains below were found in one sample sequenced in a study of OX40 agonist ivuxolimab in advanced cancers. Sequencing was performed with immunoSEQ multiplex PCR; in TCRdb, only in-frame clones are kept and a portion is missing. This sample has roughly 50,000 clones, with about 89% found just once. Sequenced material: CD4+ or CD8+ T cells sorted from blood, taken in a trial of the OX40 agonist ivuxolimab. Receptor source: an adult with an advanced solid tumor such as melanoma, head and neck, liver or kidney cancer.

With regard to this clone: Other nucleotide sequences in the sample specify the same CDR3. The chain couples TRBV28 to TRBJ2-5, with 11 bases that match TRBD1. This CDR3 is 15 amino acids long. From germline, CDR1 is MDHEN and CDR2 SYDVKM. With V trimmed by 3 bases and J by 4 bases, 4 bases remained unmatched. The DNA for the CDR3 is TGTGCCAGCAGTTTTGCGGACAGGGGGCCAGAGACCCAGTACTTC. Its translation is CASSFADRGPETQYF.

The chain employs TRBV7-9 and TRBJ1-1; 7 nucleotides agree with TRBD1. The germline gives CDR1 SEHNR, CDR2 FQNEAQ (reference sequence). This CDR3 is built from 16 residues. The ends lost 7 bases at V and 4 bases at J; junction bases unmatched: 15. CDR3 residues: CASKRMTGSHSTEAFF. The DNA for the CDR3 is TGTGCCAGCAAAAGAATGACAGGGAGTCATAGCACTGAAGCTTTCTTT.

CDR3 bases: TGTGCCAGCAGTCCTCCGGGACGCTACGAGCAGTACTTC. As protein: CASSPPGRYEQYF. The chain has TRBV28 and TRBJ2-7, with D perhaps assigned TRBD1 or TRBD2 (5 bases each). Trimming cost V 5 bases and J 3 bases, with 11 bases left between them. Germline loops: CDR1 MDHEN, CDR2 SYDVKM. The CDR3 contains 13 residues.

This chain connects TRBV7-9 to TRBJ1-1; 8 positions match TRBD1. This CDR3 comprises 19 residues. The V gene's germline CDR1 is SEHNR and CDR2 FQNEAQ (reference sequence). V gave up 5 bases and J gave up 1 base; unmatched junction bases: 18. CDR3 region: CASSHGVGRGRDKNTEAFF. CDR3 nucleotides: TGTGCCAGCAGCCATGGGGTAGGCAGGGGGCGCGATAAGAACACTGAAGCTTTCTTT.

This clone appeared once. V is TRBV2 and J is TRBJ2-1; 12 bases align to TRBD2. The CDR3 contains 14 residues. J was trimmed by 9 bases and V by 7 bases; bases with no gene match: 7. The germline CDR1 and CDR2 sequences are SNHLY and FYNNEI. The CDR3 nucleotides read TGTGCCAGCATTCCTAGCGGGGGGGCCCCTGAGCAGTTCTTC. Residues: CASIPSGGAPEQFF.

The chain employs TRBV5-1 and TRBJ1-4; 7 bases are a match to TRBD1. This CDR3 is built from 17 residues. CDR1 and CDR2 from the germline V gene are SGHRS and YFSETQ. The trim removed 3 bases at V and 3 bases at J, leaving 11 bases unmatched. CDR3 DNA: TGCGCCAGCAGCTCGGCCCCCAGACAGGGCCCTAATGAAAAACTGTTTTTT. It encodes CASSSAPRQGPNEKLFF.

This sequence joins TRBV27 and TRBJ2-1; 9 bases are a match to TRBD2. The CDR3 is made up of 15 amino acids. Germline CDR1 MNHEY, CDR2 SMNVEV (reference sequence). The ends lost 6 bases at V and 5 bases at J; junction bases unmatched: 8. The CDR3 loop is CASRDLQREDNEQFF. CDR3 nucleotide sequence: TGTGCCAGCAGAGACCTCCAGCGGGAGGACAATGAGCAGTTCTTC.

The rearrangement uses TRBV7-9 and TRBJ2-7, with D possibly matching TRBD2 (6 bases). The V end lost 3 bases, the J end lost 9 bases, and 12 bases lay between the germline ends. CDR1 and CDR2 (germline): SEHNR, FQNEAQ (reference sequence). The CDR3 loop spans 12 amino acids. The CDR3 region has the DNA TGTGCCAGCAGCTTTATTGGGGGGTTGCAGTACTTC. This encodes CASSFIGGLQYF.

The chain combines TRBV7-2 with TRBJ2-5; 7 nucleotides agree with TRBD1. V lost 5 bases to trimming and J lost 5 bases; unmatched junction nucleotides: 11. The CDR3 is 15 amino acids. Germline-derived CDR1 and CDR2 are SGHTA and FQGNSA. CDR3 protein: CASSPRPGQQETQYF. The CDR3, as DNA: TGTGCCAGCAGCCCCCGACCGGGACAGCAGGAGACCCAGTACTTC.

This rearrangement joins TRBV9 to TRBJ2-4; TRBD2 agrees at 10 bases. CDR1 is SGDLS and CDR2 is YYNGEE in the germline V gene. J lost 9 bases, V lost 1 base, and 4 bases had no gene match. There are 14 residues in the CDR3. CDR3 amino acids: CASSVSSGSGIQYF. The CDR3, as DNA: TGTGCCAGCAGCGTATCTAGCGGGAGCGGCATTCAGTACTTC.

The rearrangement uses TRBV7-8 and TRBJ2-7; 8 bases map to TRBD2. After removal of 7 bases from V and 0 bases from J, the junction contained 5 bases not matched to a gene. Germline assignment: CDR1 SGHVS and CDR2 FQNEAQ. This CDR3 region has 14 residues. DNA for the CDR3: TGTGCCAGCAAAGGGACTAGTCCCTCCTACGAGCAGTACTTC. This translates into CASKGTSPSYEQYF. Drawing the rest from reference TRBV7-8 and TRBJ2-7, the complete variable domain is GAGVSQSPRYKVAKRGQDVALRCDPISGHVSLFWYQQALGQGPEFLTYFQNEAQLDKSGLPSDRFFAERPEGSVSTLKIQRTQQEDSAVYLCASKGTSPSYEQYFGPGTRLTVT.

The chain employs TRBV28 and TRBJ2-6; tentatively, D is TRBD2 (7 bases). V lost 8 bases and J lost 0, with 17 bases in between. The CDR3 extends over 17 amino acids. CDR1 and CDR2 from the germline V gene are MDHEN and SYDVKM. The CDR3 nucleotides read TGTGCCAGCGTGGGGGGGCAGAGGGACTCTGGGGCCAACGTCCTGACTTTC. It yields the protein CASVGGQRDSGANVLTF.

The genes are TRBV5-1 and TRBJ2-7; either TRBD1 or TRBD2 may fit D (6 bases each). The length of the CDR3 is 18 residues. From germline, CDR1 is SGHRS and CDR2 YFSETQ. The V end was cut by 3 bases, the J end by 2 bases, with 24 bases between. The DNA for the CDR3 is TGCGCCAGCAGCTGGATGAGGAGCGGGCCACCAGGGGCCTACGAGCAGTACTTC. This sequence encodes CASSWMRSGPPGAYEQYF.

This clone appeared once. The chain combines TRBV7-3 with TRBJ2-3; D perhaps matches TRBD2 (6 bases). V was shortened by 6 bases and J by 8 bases, with 15 bases between the two germline ends. The CDR3 is 13 amino acids. From germline, CDR1 is SGHTA and CDR2 FQGTGA. The CDR3 DNA follows: TGTGCCAGCAGTCAATTCAAGGAGGGTACGCAGTATTTT. This gives the protein CASSQFKEGTQYF.

CDR3 region: CASSPGSGNTDTQYF. CDR3 sequence (DNA): TGTGCCAGCTCACCAGGGAGCGGCAACACAGATACGCAGTATTTT. The chain carries TRBV18 and TRBJ2-3; tentative D call: TRBD2 (5 bases). Trimming took off 2 bases at V and 2 bases at J, with 11 bases between the two ends. This CDR3 region has 15 residues. CDR1 KGHSH and CDR2 LQKENI come from the germline V gene.

This rearrangement joins TRBV19 to TRBJ2-2; possibly TRBD1 or TRBD2 for D (5 bases each). V was cut by 7 bases and J by 4 bases, with 22 bases left in between. CDR3 size: 17 residues. From germline, CDR1 is LNHDA and CDR2 SQIVND (reference sequence). The CDR3 sequence is CASNAPPGRVGTGELFF. DNA for the CDR3: TGTGCCAGTAACGCCCCTCCGGGACGAGTGGGCACCGGGGAGCTGTTTTTT.

The chain uses TRBV28 and TRBJ1-5; TRBD1 agrees at 7 bases. Germline V lookup: CDR1 MDHEN, CDR2 SYDVKM. Trimming took 8 bases from V and 1 from J; bases not matched to a gene: 8. This CDR3 contains 15 residues. This CDR3 reads CASCKGARSNQPQHF. Here the CDR3 DNA reads TGTGCCAGCTGTAAGGGGGCAAGAAGCAATCAGCCCCAGCATTTT.

CDR3 in amino acids: CASSPMVTDTQYF. Written as DNA, the CDR3 is TGTGCCAGCAGCCCGATGGTCACAGATACGCAGTATTTT. This chain links TRBV7-3 with TRBJ2-3; D not certain. V lost 5 bases and J lost 2, with 8 bases in between. Germline V lookup: CDR1 SGHTA, CDR2 FQGTGA. There are 13 residues in the CDR3. Drawing the rest from reference TRBV7-3 and TRBJ2-3, the complete variable domain is GAGVSQTPSNKVTEKGKYVELRCDPISGHTALYWYRQSLGQGPEFLIYFQGTGAADDSGLPNDRFFAVRPEGSVSTLKIQRTERGDSAVYLCASSPMVTDTQYFGPGTRLTVL.